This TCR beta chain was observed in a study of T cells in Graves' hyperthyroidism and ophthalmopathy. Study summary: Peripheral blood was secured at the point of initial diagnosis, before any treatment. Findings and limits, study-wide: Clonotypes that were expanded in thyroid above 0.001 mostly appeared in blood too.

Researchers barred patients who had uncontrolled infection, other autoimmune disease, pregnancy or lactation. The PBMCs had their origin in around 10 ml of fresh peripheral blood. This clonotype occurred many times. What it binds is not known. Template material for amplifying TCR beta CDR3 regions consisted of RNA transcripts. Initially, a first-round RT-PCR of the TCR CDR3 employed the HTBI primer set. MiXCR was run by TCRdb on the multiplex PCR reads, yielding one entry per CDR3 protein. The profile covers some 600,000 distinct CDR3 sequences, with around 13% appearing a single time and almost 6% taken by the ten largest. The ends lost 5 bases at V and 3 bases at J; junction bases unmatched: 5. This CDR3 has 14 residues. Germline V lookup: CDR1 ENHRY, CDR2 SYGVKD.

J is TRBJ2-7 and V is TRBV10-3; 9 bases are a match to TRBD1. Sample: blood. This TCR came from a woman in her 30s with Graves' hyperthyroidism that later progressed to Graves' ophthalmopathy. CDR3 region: CAISSGTGIYEQYF. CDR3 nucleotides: TGTGCCATCAGTTCCGGGACAGGGATCTACGAGCAGTACTTC.